The clone carrying this T cell receptor beta chain appeared a single time. This specimen belongs to a study of control samples from healthy donors and cancer patients. The germline gives CDR1 ENHRY, CDR2 SYGVKD. The CDR3 spans 14 residues. The germline V and J ends were trimmed by 5 bases and 6 bases, with 14 bases remaining between them. Data came from immunoSEQ multiplex PCR; TCRdb stores just in-frame clones and leaves some out. The table includes 150,000 to 200,000 clones, 90% detected once. This clonotype originated in a woman between 45 and 65 years old in good health. The chain joins TRBV10-3 to TRBJ1-5; TRBD1 might be the D (6 bases). Sequencing was done on a sample of blood. The CDR3 reads CAISYEQGGQPQHF. Written as DNA, the CDR3 is TGTGCCATCAGTTACGAACAGGGAGGTCAGCCCCAGCATTTT.